This TCR beta chain was obtained from a study of T cells in localized non-small cell lung cancer. The study's findings and limits: Appearance in adjacent lung was seen for a median approximately 58 of the top 100 tumor clones. T cell clonality was highest in uninvolved adjacent lung, above tumor.

Trimming took 0 bases from V and 4 from J, leaving 9 bases between them. The V gene's germline CDR1 is GTSNPN and CDR2 SVGIG (reference sequence). The CDR3 extends over 14 amino acids. Some clones are missing from TCRdb's copy, which holds only in-frame ones; the method was immunoSEQ multiplex PCR. The table shows roughly 3,600 clones, with 20% to 25% occurring only once. This clone was counted between two and nine times. Its specificity is not known. The sequenced sample was lung tumor tissue, obtained before any cancer treatment. The clonotype comes from a man aged 18-55 years with stage II lung adenocarcinoma. The J gene is TRBJ2-2, the V gene TRBV30; D not resolved. The CDR3 nucleotides read TGTGCCTGGAGTGTAACACGGTTCACCGGGGAGCTGTTTTTT. It codes for CAWSVTRFTGELFF.